What follows is one TCR beta chain and its context. These data are taken from a study of shared T cell receptors in the human thymus. The assay was immunoSEQ multiplex PCR, and TCRdb's table has in-frame clones only and misses some. Among some 760,000 clones listed, approximately 85% were seen once. Unmatched junction bases numbered 25, after V lost 4 bases and J lost 5 bases. CDR1 is MDHEN and CDR2 is SYDVKM in the germline V gene. This CDR3 comprises 20 residues. This sample was also put to use in a study of human thymus T cells.

This rearrangement joins TRBV28 to TRBJ2-5; 7 positions agree with TRBD2. The sequence derives from a girl under three years old with a congenital heart defect. What was sequenced was thymocytes. For the CDR3, the DNA is TGTGCCAGCAGTTATCCCCGTTCCGGCCACCGGGATGGGGGGGAGGAGACCCAGTACTTC. It is translated as CASSYPRSGHRDGGEETQYF.